This T cell receptor (beta chain) was recorded in a study of shared clonotypes between healthy human individuals. Samples underwent the assay at deep level. For sorted subsets, roughly 200 ng DNA per replicate equaled about 27,000 T cell genomes. Generated by immunoSEQ multiplex PCR, the TCRdb table keeps only in-frame clones and is missing some. The table includes 2 million to 3 million clones, around nine tenths detected once. The CDR3 contains 16 residues. With 2 bases clipped from V and 4 bases from J, the junction kept 6 bases outside the gene matches. Germline-derived CDR1 and CDR2 are LNHNV and YYDKDF (reference sequence).

Input material: naive CD4+ T cells sorted from blood. Subset: CD45RA+ positively selected. V usage is TRBV15 and J usage is TRBJ1-4; 8 positions match TRBD1. This receptor was obtained from a man between 18 and 35 years old in good health. The CDR3 loop is CATSRPQTGVNEKLFF. The DNA for the CDR3 is TGTGCCACCAGCAGACCCCAGACAGGGGTTAATGAAAAACTGTTTTTT.